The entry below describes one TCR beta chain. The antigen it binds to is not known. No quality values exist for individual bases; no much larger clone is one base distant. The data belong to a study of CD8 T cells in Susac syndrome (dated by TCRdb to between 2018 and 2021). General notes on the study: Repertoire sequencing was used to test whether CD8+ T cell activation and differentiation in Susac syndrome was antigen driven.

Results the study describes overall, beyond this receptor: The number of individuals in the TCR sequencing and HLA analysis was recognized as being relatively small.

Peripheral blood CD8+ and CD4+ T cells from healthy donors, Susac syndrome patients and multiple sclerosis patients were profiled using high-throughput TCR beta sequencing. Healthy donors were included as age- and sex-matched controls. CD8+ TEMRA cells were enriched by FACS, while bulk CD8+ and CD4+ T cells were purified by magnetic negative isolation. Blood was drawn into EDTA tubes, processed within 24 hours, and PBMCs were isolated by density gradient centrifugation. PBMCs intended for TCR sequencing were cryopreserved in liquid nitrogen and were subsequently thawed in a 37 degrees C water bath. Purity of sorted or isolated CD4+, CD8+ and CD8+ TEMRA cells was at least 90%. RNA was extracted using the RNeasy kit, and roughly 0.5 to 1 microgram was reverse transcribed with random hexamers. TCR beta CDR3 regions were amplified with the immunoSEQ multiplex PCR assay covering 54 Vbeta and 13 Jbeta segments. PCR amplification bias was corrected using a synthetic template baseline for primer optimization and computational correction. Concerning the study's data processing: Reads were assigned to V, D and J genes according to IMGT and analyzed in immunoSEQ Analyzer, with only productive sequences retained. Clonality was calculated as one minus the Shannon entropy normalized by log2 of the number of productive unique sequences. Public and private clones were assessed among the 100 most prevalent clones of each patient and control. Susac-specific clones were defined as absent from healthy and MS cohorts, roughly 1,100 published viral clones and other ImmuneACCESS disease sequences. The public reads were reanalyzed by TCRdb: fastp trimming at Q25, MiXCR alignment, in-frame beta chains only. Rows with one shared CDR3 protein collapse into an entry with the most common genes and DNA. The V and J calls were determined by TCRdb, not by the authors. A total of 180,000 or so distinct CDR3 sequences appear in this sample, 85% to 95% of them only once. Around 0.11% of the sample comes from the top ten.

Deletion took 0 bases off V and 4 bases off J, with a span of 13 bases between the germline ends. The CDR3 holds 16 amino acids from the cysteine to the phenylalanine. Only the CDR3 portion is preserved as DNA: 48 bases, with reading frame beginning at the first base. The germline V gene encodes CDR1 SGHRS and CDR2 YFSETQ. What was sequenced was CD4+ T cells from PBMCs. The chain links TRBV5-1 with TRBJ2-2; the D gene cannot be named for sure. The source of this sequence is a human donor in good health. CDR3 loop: CASSLAGRVGTGELFF. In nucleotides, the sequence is TGCGCCAGCAGCTTGGCCGGTAGGGTCGGCACCGGGGAGCTGTTTTTT.